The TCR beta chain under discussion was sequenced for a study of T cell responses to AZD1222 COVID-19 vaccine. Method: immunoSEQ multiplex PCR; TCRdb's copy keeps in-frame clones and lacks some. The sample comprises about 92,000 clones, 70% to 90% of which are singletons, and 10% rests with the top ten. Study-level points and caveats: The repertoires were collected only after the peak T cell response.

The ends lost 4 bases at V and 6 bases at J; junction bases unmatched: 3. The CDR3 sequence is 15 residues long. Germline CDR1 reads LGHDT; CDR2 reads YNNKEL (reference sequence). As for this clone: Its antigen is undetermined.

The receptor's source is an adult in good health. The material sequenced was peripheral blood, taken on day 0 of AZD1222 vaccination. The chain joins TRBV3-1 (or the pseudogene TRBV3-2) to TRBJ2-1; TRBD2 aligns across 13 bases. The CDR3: CASSRTSGSLNEQFF. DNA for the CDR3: TGTGCCAGCAGCCGGACTAGCGGGAGTCTCAATGAGCAGTTCTTC.